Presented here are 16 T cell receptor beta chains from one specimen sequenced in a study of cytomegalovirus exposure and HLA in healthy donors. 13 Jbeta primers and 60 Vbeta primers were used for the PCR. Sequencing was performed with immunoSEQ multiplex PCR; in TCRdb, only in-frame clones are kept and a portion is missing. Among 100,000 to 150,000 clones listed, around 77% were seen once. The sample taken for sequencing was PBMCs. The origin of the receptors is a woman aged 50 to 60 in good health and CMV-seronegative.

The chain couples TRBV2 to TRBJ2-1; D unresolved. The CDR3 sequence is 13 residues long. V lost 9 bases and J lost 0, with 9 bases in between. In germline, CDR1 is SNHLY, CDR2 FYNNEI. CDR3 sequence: CARAAASYNEQFF. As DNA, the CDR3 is TGTGCCAGGGCGGCCGCCTCCTACAATGAGCAGTTCTTC.

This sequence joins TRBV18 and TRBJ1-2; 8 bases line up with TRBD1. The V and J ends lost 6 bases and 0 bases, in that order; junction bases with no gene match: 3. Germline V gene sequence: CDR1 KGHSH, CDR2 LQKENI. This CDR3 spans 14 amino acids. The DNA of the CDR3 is TGTGCCAGCTCCGACAGGGGCTCTAACTATGGCTACACCTTC. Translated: CASSDRGSNYGYTF. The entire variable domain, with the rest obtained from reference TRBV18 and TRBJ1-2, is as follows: NAGVMQNPRHLVRRRGQEARLRCSPMKGHSHVYWYRQLPEEGLKFMVYLQKENIIDESGMPKERFSAEFPKEGPSILRIQQVVRGDSAAYFCASSDRGSNYGYTFGSGTRLTVV.

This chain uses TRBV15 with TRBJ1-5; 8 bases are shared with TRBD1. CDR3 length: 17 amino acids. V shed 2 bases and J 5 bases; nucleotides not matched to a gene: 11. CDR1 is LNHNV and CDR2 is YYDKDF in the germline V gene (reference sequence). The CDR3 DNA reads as TGTGCCACCAGCAGAATAACCGGGACAGGTAATCATCAGCCCCAGCATTTT. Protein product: CATSRITGTGNHQPQHF.

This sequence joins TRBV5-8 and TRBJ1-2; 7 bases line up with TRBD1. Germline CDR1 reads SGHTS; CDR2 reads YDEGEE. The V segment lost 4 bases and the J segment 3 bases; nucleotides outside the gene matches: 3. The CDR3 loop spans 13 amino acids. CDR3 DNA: TGTGCCAGCAGCCACAGGGGAGACTATGGCTACACCTTC. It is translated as CASSHRGDYGYTF.

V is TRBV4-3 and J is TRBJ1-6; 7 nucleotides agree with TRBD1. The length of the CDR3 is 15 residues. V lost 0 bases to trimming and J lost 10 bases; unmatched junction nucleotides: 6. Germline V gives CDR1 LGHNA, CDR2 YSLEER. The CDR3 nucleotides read TGCGCCAGCAGCCAAGAGGCGACAGGGAGGTCACCCCTCCACTTT. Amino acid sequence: CASSQEATGRSPLHF.

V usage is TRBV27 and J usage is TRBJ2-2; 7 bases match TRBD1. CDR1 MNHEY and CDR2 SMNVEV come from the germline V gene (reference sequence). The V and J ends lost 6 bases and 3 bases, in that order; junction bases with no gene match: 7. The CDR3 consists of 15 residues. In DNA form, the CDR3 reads TGTGCCAGCAGCCGACAGGGATCGGACACCGGGGAGCTGTTTTTT. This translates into CASSRQGSDTGELFF.

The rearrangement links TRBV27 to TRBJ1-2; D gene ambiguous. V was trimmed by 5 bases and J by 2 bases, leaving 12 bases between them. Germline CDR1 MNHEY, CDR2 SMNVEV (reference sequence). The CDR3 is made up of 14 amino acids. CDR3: CASSPHAGNYGYTF. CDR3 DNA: TGTGCCAGCAGTCCACACGCGGGGAACTATGGCTACACCTTC.

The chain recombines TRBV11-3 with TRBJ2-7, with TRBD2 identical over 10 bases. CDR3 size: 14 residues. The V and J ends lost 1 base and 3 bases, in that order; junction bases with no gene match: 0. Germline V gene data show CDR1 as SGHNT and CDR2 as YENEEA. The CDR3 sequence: CASSLASGSYEQYF. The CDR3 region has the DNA TGTGCCAGCAGCTTAGCTAGCGGGAGCTACGAGCAGTACTTC.

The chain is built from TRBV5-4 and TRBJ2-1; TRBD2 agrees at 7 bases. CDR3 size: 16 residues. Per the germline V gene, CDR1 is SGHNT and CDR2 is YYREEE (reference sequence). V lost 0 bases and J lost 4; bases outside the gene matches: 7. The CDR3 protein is CASSLELAKLYNEQFF. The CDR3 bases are TGTGCCAGCAGCTTGGAACTAGCGAAGCTATACAATGAGCAGTTCTTC.

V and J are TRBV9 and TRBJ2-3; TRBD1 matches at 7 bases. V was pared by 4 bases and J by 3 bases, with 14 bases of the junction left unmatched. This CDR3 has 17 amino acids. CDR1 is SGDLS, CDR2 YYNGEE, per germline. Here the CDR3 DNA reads TGTGCCAGCAGCCTTCGTTCGACAGGGTGGAGAACAGATACGCAGTATTTT. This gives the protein CASSLRSTGWRTDTQYF.

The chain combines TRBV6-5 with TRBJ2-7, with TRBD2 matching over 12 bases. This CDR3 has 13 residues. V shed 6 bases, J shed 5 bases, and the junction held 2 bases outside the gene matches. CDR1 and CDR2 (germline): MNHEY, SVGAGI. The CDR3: CASSRLAGDEQYF. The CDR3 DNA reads TGTGCCAGCAGCCGACTAGCGGGAGACGAGCAGTACTTC.

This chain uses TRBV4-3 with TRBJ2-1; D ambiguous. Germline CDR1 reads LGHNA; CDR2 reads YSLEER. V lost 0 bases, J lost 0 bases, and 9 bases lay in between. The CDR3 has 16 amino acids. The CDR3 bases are TGCGCCAGCAGCCAAGATGGTACCAGCTCCTACAATGAGCAGTTCTTC. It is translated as CASSQDGTSSYNEQFF.

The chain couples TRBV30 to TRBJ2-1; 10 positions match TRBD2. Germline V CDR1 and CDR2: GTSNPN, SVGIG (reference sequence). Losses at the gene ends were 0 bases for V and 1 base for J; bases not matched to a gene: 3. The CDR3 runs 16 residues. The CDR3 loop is CAWSVKAGGSYNEQFF. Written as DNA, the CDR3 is TGTGCCTGGAGTGTAAAAGCGGGAGGGTCCTACAATGAGCAGTTCTTC.

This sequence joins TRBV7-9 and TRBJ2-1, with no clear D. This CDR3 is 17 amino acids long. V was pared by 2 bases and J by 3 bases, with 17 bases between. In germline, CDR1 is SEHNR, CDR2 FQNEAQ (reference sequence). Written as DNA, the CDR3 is TGTGCCAGCAGCTTATTAATGAGTTTTCGCGGCTACAATGAGCAGTTCTTC. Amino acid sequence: CASSLLMSFRGYNEQFF. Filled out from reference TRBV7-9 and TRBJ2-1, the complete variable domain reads DTGVSQNPRHKITKRGQNVTFRCDPISEHNRLYWYRQTLGQGPEFLTYFQNEAQLEKSRLLSDRFSAERPKGSFSTLEIQRTEQGDSAMYLCASSLLMSFRGYNEQFFGPGTRLTVL.

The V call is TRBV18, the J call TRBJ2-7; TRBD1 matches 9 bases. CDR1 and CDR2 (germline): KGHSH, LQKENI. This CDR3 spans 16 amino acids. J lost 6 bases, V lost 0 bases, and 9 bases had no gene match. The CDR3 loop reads CASSPPRRGQGSEQYF. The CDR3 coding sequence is TGTGCCAGCTCACCACCGAGGCGGGGACAGGGATCCGAGCAGTACTTC. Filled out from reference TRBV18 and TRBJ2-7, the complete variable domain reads NAGVMQNPRHLVRRRGQEARLRCSPMKGHSHVYWYRQLPEEGLKFMVYLQKENIIDESGMPKERFSAEFPKEGPSILRIQQVVRGDSAAYFCASSPPRRGQGSEQYFGPGTRLTVT.

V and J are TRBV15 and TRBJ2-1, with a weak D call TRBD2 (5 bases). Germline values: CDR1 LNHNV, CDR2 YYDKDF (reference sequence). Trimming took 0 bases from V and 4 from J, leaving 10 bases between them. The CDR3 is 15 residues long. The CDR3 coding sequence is TGTGCCACCAGCAGAGAGTCCCGCGGGTACAATGAGCAGTTCTTC. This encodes CATSRESRGYNEQFF.